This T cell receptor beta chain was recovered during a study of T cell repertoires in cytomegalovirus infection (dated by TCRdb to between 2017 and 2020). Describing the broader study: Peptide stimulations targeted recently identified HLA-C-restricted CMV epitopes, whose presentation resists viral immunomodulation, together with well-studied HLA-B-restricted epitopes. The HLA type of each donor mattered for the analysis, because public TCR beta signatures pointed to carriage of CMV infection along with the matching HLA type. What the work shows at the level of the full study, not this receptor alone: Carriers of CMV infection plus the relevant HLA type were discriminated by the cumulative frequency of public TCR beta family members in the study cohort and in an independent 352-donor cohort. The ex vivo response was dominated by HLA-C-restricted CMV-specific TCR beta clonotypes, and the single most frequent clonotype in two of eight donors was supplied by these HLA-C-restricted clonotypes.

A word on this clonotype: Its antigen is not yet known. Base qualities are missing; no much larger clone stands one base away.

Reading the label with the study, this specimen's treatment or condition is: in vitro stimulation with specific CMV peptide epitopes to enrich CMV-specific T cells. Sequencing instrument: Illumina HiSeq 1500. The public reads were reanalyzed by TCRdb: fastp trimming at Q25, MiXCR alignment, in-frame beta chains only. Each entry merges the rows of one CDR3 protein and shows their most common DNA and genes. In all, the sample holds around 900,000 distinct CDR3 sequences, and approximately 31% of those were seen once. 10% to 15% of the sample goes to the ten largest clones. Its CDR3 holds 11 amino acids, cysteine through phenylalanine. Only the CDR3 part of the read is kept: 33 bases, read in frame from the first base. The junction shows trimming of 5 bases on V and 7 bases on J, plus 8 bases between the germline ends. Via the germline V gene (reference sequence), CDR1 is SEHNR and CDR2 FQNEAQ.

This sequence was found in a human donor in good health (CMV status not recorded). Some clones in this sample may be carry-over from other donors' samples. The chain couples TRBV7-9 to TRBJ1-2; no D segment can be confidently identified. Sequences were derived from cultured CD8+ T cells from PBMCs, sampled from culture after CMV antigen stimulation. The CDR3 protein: CASSTPSGYTF. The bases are TGTGCCAGCAGCACCCCCTCTGGCTACACCTTC.